This TCR beta chain was documented in a study of T cell clones after liver transplantation (dated 2019 in TCRdb). Regarding the study in general: The samples were obtained from ITN030ST, a randomized trial that attempted immunosuppression withdrawal within 2 years after liver transplantation. Donor-reactive T cell clones were identified by TCRbeta sequencing following a pre-transplant mixed lymphocyte reaction and were subsequently tracked in post-transplant blood. As an antigen-independent comparator for donor-reactive sequences, third party-reactive TCRbeta sequences were also identified from pre-transplant MLRs. Three of the eight recipients were HCV-positive; the others were transplanted for non-autoimmune, non-viral indications. The subjects received no induction therapy and were kept on standard immunosuppression until randomization at 12-24 months post-transplant. Tolerance was defined as complete withdrawal of immunosuppression for at least one year without a rise in liver enzymes beyond twice the upper limit of normal. Blood samples were taken pre-transplant, pre-randomization before withdrawal, and post-randomization after full withdrawal or failed withdrawal. The studied cohort comprised 8 liver transplant recipients, 3 classified as tolerant and 5 as non-tolerant. On the study overall, not on this receptor specifically: Conclusions were preliminary, limited by small, heterogeneous patient numbers and non-standardized post-transplant time points. When repertoire turnover was accounted for, significantly reduced detection of donor-reactive sequences was found in 7 of 8 subjects for CD4 and in 8 of 8 subjects for CD8. A greater decline was seen for donor-reactive sequences than for third party-reactive sequences, suggesting partial antigen-specific deletion unrelated to withdrawal success. A significant post-transplant decrease in circulating donor-reactive CD4 TCRbeta sequences was observed in 5 of 8 subjects, irrespective of tolerance or HCV status. Because no allograft tissue specimens were available, donor-reactive T cells may have migrated into the graft instead of being deleted. Low numbers of available donor cells limited the measurable donor-reactive repertoire in a couple of subjects.

High-throughput TCRbeta CDR3 sequencing of frozen genomic DNA was performed by immunoSEQ, including PCR amplification, mapping, bias correction and internal controls. Per the original workflow: Productive rearrangements were retained, and unique TCRbeta sequences were defined by the CDR3 nucleotide sequence together with the V and J gene. A sequence counted as donor-reactive only if the sequence showed at least 5-fold expansion in CFSE-low cells compared with unstimulated pre-transplant cells and had a frequency of at least 0.01%. Minimum frequency thresholds were set for each subject based on the unstimulated sample with the lowest template count, ensuring at least 90% detection power. Jensen-Shannon divergence between the top 1000 TCRbeta sequences after and before transplant was used to measure repertoire turnover. Changes in detection of donor-reactive sequences were assessed with two-sided Fisher's exact tests. The clones in this table, taken by TCRdb from immuneACCESS, are in-frame only. Not every clone is retained; where verified, under half of the shortfall comes from an unresolved V gene, and the cause of the rest is unknown. V and J calls plus clone size are reproduced from that table; the DNA served to infer D and trimming. This sample lists 31,000 or so clones; over 85% were detected once. In total, the top ten clones hold roughly a quarter of the sample.

Notes on this clone: No cognate antigen has been identified for it. No base quality values were provided; no much bigger clone lies one nucleotide off.

Thawed unstimulated PBMCs were stained for CD3, CD4 and CD8 and FACS-sorted into CD3+CD4+ and CD3+CD8+ populations. Randomization to immunosuppression withdrawal applied to every one of the 8 studied subjects. The Qiagen DNeasy Blood and Tissue Kit was used for isolation of genomic DNA. Compared with germline, V lacks 1 base and J lacks 10 bases; bases without a gene match: 7. For CDR1 and CDR2, the germline V gene lists SGDLS and YYNGEE. Inclusive of the bounding cysteine and phenylalanine, the CDR3 is 16 residues long. Only CDR3 DNA is held: 48 bases, read in frame from base 1. Recombination joined TRBV9 with TRBJ2-1, with 14 junctional bases fitting TRBD2. Sequences were derived from CD8+ T cells from blood, sampled 12 months after liver transplant. This TCR was recovered from a human patient who received a liver transplant. Some T cells seen after a transplant may have their origin in the graft donor. This receptor carries the CDR3 CASSVTGTSGSREQFF. The DNA sequence is TGTGCCAGCAGCGTAACCGGGACTAGCGGGAGTAGGGAGCAGTTCTTC.